This TCR beta chain was captured in a study of identical twins. Whole-study findings and limits: For monozygotic twins, models underestimated out-of-frame TCR alpha sharing. A lower insertion count was a feature of abundant cord blood beta clonotypes, with no such feature in memory repertoires.

TCRdb processed the 5' RACE reads anew with MiXCR; each CDR3 protein has one entry. The sample lists some 900,000 distinct CDR3 sequences, 12% occurring once. Concerning this clonotype itself: The antigen is undetermined.

These sequences were also reported in another study, on yellow fever vaccine responses in identical twins. As that report states: It has been reported that, in twins, the vaccine T cell response seemed partly convergent and partly personalized.

Sequenced material: PBMCs. This TCR came from a young woman in good health.

This CDR3 is CASSQGSRGNEQFF. CDR3 bases: TGTGCCAGCAGCCAAGGCTCTAGGGGCAATGAGCAGTTCTTC. This chain uses TRBV14 with TRBJ2-1; weak D call: TRBD1 (5 bases). V was shortened by 1 base and J by 6 bases, with 10 bases between the two germline ends. Germline CDR1 SGHDN, CDR2 FVKESK. The CDR3 spans 14 residues.